Listed below are T cell receptor beta chains from one sample, sequenced in a study of T-cell reconstitution after alpha-beta-depleted transplantation in children. TCRdb re-called the PCR reads with MiXCR, one entry per CDR3 protein. The repertoire holds some 400,000 distinct CDR3 sequences, with about a fifth as singletons. Sequencing used PBMCs from the stem cell graft donor, obtained from the stem cell graft. These receptors came from a human donor who donated a stem cell graft to a child with acute myeloid leukemia. Each CDR3 is given with its conserved first and last residue. Clone size, where shown, is once, few, many, or a class for clones that have expanded.

v_call: TRBV19; clone_size: -; cdr3_aa: CASSQGFRTGELFF
v_call: TRBV7-8; clone_size: few; cdr3_aa: CASSFSSGYYNEQFF
v_call: TRBV7-9; clone_size: few; cdr3_aa: CASSFSGSAYEQYF
v_call: TRBV5-1; clone_size: few; cdr3_aa: CASSFHGSGLTYEQYF
v_call: TRBV20-1; clone_size: -; cdr3_aa: CSARDRGGEQYF
v_call: TRBV20-1; clone_size: many; cdr3_aa: CSASSPSSGRDNEQFF
v_call: TRBV6-2/TRBV6-3; clone_size: -; cdr3_aa: CASSYSRDSMTDTQYF
v_call: TRBV20-1; clone_size: -; cdr3_aa: CSALSLGGGRTYEQYF
v_call: TRBV12-3/TRBV12-4; clone_size: -; cdr3_aa: CASSLATTRGETQYF
v_call: TRBV29-1; clone_size: -; cdr3_aa: CSVEKGGRAEQFF
v_call: TRBV2; clone_size: few; cdr3_aa: CASSEAGLGEQFF
v_call: TRBV24-1; clone_size: few; cdr3_aa: CATSDPAGGPSYEQYF
v_call: TRBV21-1; clone_size: -; cdr3_aa: CASSKVGQGNTEAFF